Listed here are 3 T cell receptor beta chains from one sample, sequenced in a study of OX40 agonist ivuxolimab in advanced cancers. Sequenced by immunoSEQ multiplex PCR; TCRdb stores in-frame clones only, minus some. The table records about 85,000 clones, 84% of them present only once. Sequences were derived from CD4+ or CD8+ T cells sorted from blood, sampled in a trial of the OX40 agonist ivuxolimab. The receptor source for this set is an adult with an advanced solid tumor such as melanoma, head and neck, liver or kidney cancer.

The chain employs TRBV28 and TRBJ2-5; possible D gene TRBD2, 6 bases. This CDR3 region has 13 residues. Germline V lookup: CDR1 MDHEN, CDR2 SYDVKM. V was shortened by 4 bases and J by 6 bases, with 12 bases between the two germline ends. CDR3 bases: TGTGCCAGCAGTTGGGAGGTTGAGAAGACCCAGTACTTC. Amino acids: CASSWEVEKTQYF.

The genes are TRBV7-9 and TRBJ2-7; D is undetermined. CDR1 SEHNR and CDR2 FQNEAQ come from the germline V gene (reference sequence). The ends were cut back, 5 bases at V and 2 bases at J, with 16 bases in the middle. The CDR3 has 15 amino acids. The CDR3 region has the DNA TGTGCCAGCAGCCTATCGGCAGTCTCGACCTACGAGCAGTACTTC. It yields the protein CASSLSAVSTYEQYF.

The V call is TRBV15, the J call TRBJ2-3; D is possibly TRBD1 (6 bases). Germline V lookup: CDR1 LNHNV, CDR2 YYDKDF (reference sequence). The CDR3 covers 15 residues. Between the trimmed V and J ends, which lost 1 base and 2 bases, there was a span of 10 bases. The CDR3 sequence: CATSRGQEFTDTQYF. As DNA, the CDR3 is TGTGCCACCAGCAGAGGACAGGAGTTCACAGATACGCAGTATTTT.